This T cell receptor beta chain was sequenced for a study of OX40 agonist ivuxolimab in advanced cancers. Assay: immunoSEQ multiplex PCR; the TCRdb copy retains only in-frame clones and omits some. The repertoire includes about 84,000 clones, 84% of them detected once, and roughly 2.5% sits in the top ten. Only one count was recorded for this clone. The source of this sequence is an adult with an advanced solid tumor such as melanoma, head and neck, liver or kidney cancer. Specimen: CD4+ or CD8+ T cells sorted from blood, collected in a trial of the OX40 agonist ivuxolimab.

The CDR3, as DNA: TGTGCCTGGAGCCCCGGACAGGCTGGAAACACCATATATTTT. This gives the protein CAWSPGQAGNTIYF. The chain is built from TRBV30 and TRBJ1-3; TRBD1 aligns across 7 bases. This CDR3 contains 14 residues. After removal of 3 bases from V and 2 bases from J, the junction contained 4 bases not matched to a gene. The germline CDR1 and CDR2 sequences are GTSNPN and SVGIG (reference sequence).